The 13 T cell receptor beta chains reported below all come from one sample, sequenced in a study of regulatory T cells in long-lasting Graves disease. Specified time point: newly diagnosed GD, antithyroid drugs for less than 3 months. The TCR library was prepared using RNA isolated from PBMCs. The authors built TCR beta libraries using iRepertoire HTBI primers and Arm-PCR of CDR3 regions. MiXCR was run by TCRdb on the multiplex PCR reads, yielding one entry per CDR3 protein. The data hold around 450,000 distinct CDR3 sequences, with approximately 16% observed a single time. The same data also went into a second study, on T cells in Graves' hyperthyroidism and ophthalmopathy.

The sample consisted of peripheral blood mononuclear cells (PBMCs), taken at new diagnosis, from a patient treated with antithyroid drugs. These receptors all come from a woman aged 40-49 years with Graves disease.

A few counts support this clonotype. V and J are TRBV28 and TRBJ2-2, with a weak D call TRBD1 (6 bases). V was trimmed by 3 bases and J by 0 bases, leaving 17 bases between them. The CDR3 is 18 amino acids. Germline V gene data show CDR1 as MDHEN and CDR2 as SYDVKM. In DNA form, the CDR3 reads TGTGCCAGCAGTTTCCAGCTTCGGACAGACGCGAACACCGGGGAGCTGTTTTTT. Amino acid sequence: CASSFQLRTDANTGELFF.

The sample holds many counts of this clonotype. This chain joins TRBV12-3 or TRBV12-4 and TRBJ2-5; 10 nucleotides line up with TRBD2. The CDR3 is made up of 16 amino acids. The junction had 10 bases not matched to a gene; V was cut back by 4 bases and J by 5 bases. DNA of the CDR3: TGTGCCAGCAGTTCAAACATAGCGGGAGGAGGGGAGACCCAGTACTTC. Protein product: CASSSNIAGGGETQYF.

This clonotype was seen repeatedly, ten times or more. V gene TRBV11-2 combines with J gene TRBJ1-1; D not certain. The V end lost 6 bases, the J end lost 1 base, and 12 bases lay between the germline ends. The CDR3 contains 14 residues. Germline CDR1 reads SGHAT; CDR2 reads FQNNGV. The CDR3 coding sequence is TGTGCCAGCAGGTCGATTCGGGGGAACACTGAAGCTTTCTTT. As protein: CASRSIRGNTEAFF.

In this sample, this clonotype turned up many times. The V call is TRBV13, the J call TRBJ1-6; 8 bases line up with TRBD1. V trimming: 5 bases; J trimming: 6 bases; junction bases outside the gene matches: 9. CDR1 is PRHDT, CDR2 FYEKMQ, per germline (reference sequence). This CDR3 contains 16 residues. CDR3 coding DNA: TGTGCCAGCAGCGAAACCGGGACAGGTGGTAATTCACCCCTCCACTTT. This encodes CASSETGTGGNSPLHF.

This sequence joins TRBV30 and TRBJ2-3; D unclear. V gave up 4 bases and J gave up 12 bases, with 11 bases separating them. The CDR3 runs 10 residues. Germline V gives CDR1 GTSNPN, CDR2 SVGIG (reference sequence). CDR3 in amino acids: CAWKVVAQYF. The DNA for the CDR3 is TGTGCCTGGAAGGTTGTCGCCCAGTATTTT.

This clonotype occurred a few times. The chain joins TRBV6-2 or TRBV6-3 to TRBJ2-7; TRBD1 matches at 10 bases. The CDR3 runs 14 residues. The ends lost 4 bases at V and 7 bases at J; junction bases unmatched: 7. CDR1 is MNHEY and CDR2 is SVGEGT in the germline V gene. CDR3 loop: CASSWDRGNQEQYF. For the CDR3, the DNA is TGTGCCAGCAGTTGGGACAGGGGCAACCAGGAGCAGTACTTC.

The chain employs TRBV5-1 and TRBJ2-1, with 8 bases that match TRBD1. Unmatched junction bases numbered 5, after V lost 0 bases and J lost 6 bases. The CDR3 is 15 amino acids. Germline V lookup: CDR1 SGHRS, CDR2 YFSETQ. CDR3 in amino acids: CASSLARDRSNEQFF. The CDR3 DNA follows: TGCGCCAGCAGCTTGGCGAGGGACAGGTCCAATGAGCAGTTCTTC.

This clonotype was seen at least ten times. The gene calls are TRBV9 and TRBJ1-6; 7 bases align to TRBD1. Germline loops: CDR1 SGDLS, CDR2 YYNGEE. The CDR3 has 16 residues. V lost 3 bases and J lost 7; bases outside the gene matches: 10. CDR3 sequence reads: CASSAHRDSGNSPLHF. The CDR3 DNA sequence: TGTGCCAGCAGCGCTCACAGGGACAGCGGGAATTCACCCCTCCACTTT.

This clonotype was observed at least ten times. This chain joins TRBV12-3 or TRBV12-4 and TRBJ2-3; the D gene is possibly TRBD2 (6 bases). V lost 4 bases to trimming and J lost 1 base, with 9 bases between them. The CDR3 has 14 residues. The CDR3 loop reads CASSYGTGTDTQYF. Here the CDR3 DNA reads TGTGCCAGCAGTTACGGGACTGGCACAGATACGCAGTATTTT.

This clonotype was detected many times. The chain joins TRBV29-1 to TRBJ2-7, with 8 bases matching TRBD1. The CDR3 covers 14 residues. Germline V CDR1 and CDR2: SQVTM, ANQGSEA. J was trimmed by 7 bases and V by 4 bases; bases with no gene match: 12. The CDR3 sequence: CSVGLGQGAREQYF. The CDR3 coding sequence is TGCAGCGTTGGGTTAGGGCAGGGGGCGAGGGAGCAGTACTTC.

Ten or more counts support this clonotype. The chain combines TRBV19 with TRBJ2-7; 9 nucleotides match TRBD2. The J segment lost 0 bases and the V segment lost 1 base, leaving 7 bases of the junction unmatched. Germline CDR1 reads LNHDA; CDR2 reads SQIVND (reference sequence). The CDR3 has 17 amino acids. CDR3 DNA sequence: TGTGCCAGTAGTATAGGTGGTAGCGGGGGATACTCCTACGAGCAGTACTTC. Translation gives CASSIGGSGGYSYEQYF.

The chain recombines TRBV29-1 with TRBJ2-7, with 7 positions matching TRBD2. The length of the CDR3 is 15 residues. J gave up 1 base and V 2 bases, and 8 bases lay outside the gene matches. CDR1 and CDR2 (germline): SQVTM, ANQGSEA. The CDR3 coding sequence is TGCAGCGTTGAACTGGGGAGGGAGAGGTCCTACGAGCAGTACTTC. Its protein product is CSVELGRERSYEQYF.

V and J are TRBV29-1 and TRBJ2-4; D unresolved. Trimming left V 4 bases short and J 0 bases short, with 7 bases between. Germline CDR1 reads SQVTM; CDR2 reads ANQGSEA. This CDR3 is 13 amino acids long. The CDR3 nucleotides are TGCAGCGTTGTCCTTATAGCCAAAAACATTCAGTACTTC. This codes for CSVVLIAKNIQYF.